The 16 T cell receptor beta chains listed next were all sequenced from one sample in a study of T-cell reconstitution after alpha-beta-depleted transplantation in children. This sample's TCRbeta library carried unique molecular identifier barcodes. TCRdb reprocessed the PCR reads with MiXCR, giving one entry per CDR3 protein. The table lists about 500,000 distinct CDR3 sequences, less than 35% of them singletons. This specimen consisted of PBMCs from the stem cell graft donor, obtained from the stem cell graft. The receptors derive from a human donor who donated a stem cell graft to a child with aplastic anemia.

V gene TRBV20-1 combines with J gene TRBJ2-3, with unresolved D. The CDR3 extends over 14 amino acids. V was clipped by 1 base and J by 4 bases, with 12 bases between them. Germline values: CDR1 DFQATT, CDR2 SNEGSKA (reference sequence). Here the CDR3 DNA reads TGCAGTGCTAGAGGTCCGGTGGTGGCAGATACGCAGTATTTT. It yields the protein CSARGPVVADTQYF.

This clonotype was found a few times. The V and J genes are TRBV13 and TRBJ2-3; D uncertain. Germline CDR1 is PRHDT and CDR2 is FYEKMQ (reference sequence). With 3 bases removed from V and 2 bases from J, the gap between germline ends came to 24 bases. CDR3 length: 19 amino acids. The CDR3 nucleotides are TGTGCCAGCAGCTTCCAAGGCCCGGGCGGTCCGTACGCCACAGATACGCAGTATTTT. This translates into CASSFQGPGGPYATDTQYF.

This clonotype is medium-sized in the sample. The gene calls are TRBV15 and TRBJ2-2; 9 bases match TRBD1. The trim removed 5 bases at V and 6 bases at J, leaving 10 bases unmatched. The CDR3 has 16 residues. Germline CDR1 and CDR2: LNHNV and YYDKDF (reference sequence). The CDR3 protein is CATSRESGTGSGELFF. The CDR3 bases are TGTGCCACCAGCCGCGAATCCGGGACAGGGTCCGGGGAGCTGTTTTTT.

This clonotype has a handful of counts. This chain connects TRBV12-3 or TRBV12-4 to TRBJ1-6, with D hard to call. V was shortened by 2 bases and J by 6 bases, with 5 bases between the two germline ends. The CDR3 extends over 13 amino acids. CDR3 bases: TGTGCCAGCAGTTTACAGGCTAATTCACCCCTCCACTTT. This sequence encodes CASSLQANSPLHF.

The chain has TRBV13 and TRBJ2-7; weak D call: TRBD2 (6 bases). This CDR3 comprises 14 residues. Germline CDR1 PRHDT, CDR2 FYEKMQ (reference sequence). V shed 4 bases and J shed 4 bases, with 14 bases lying between them. This CDR3 is CASSSPTRRYEQYF. Written as DNA, the CDR3 is TGTGCCAGCAGCTCTCCGACTAGGAGGTACGAGCAGTACTTC.

This sequence joins TRBV6-1 and TRBJ1-5; D is unclear. Trimming took 0 bases from V and 6 from J, leaving 9 bases between them. The CDR3 is 14 amino acids. CDR1 and CDR2 (germline): MNHNS, SASEGT. In nucleotides, the CDR3 is TGTGCCAGCAGTGAAGCGGGCACCCTTCAGCCCCAGCATTTT. Translation gives CASSEAGTLQPQHF.

The chain carries TRBV19 and TRBJ1-6; 9 bases are shared with TRBD1. CDR3 size: 16 residues. The germline V gene has CDR1 LNHDA and CDR2 SQIVND (reference sequence). The junction had 12 bases not matched to a gene; V was cut back by 5 bases and J by 10 bases. CDR3 region: CASSSGQGRSWSPLHF. The CDR3, as DNA: TGTGCCAGTAGTTCGGGACAGGGAAGAAGTTGGTCACCCCTCCACTTT.

J is TRBJ1-5 and V is TRBV12-5; 8 nucleotides agree with TRBD1. CDR3 length: 14 residues. V dropped 6 bases and J dropped 7; count of bases not matched to a gene: 8. Germline assignment: CDR1 LGHNT and CDR2 FRNRAP. This chain's CDR3 is CASGGAGGLQPQHF. The CDR3 DNA sequence: TGTGCTAGTGGGGGGGCAGGGGGCCTCCAGCCCCAGCATTTT.

The chain combines TRBV5-1 with TRBJ2-1, with 9 bases fitting TRBD1. V shed 5 bases and J 6 bases; nucleotides not matched to a gene: 12. This CDR3 has 16 residues. Germline V gene lookup returns CDR1 SGHRS and CDR2 YFSETQ. DNA of the CDR3: TGCGCCAGCAGACCTCGCCTTGGGACAGGGACCAATGAGCAGTTCTTC. Its protein is CASRPRLGTGTNEQFF. The full variable domain, its missing parts supplied by reference TRBV5-1 and TRBJ2-1, is KAGVTQTPRYLIKTRGQQVTLSCSPISGHRSVSWYQQTPGQGLQFLFEYFSETQRNKGNFPGRFSGRQFSNSRSEMNVSTLELGDSALYLCASRPRLGTGTNEQFFGPGTRLTVL.

J is TRBJ1-2 and V is TRBV3-1; D remains ambiguous. V was trimmed by 2 bases and J by 4 bases, leaving 11 bases between them. The CDR3 contains 14 residues. CDR1 is LGHDT and CDR2 is YNNKEL in the germline V gene (reference sequence). CDR3 in DNA: TGTGCCAGCAGCCAATCGACTGTAGTCTATGGCTACACCTTC. It specifies CASSQSTVVYGYTF.

This chain links TRBV7-2 with TRBJ2-5; a weak D match, TRBD1 (6 bases). The CDR3 has 15 residues. Per the germline V gene, CDR1 is SGHTA and CDR2 is FQGNSA. Trimming stripped 5 bases from V and 5 bases from J, with 18 bases between. The CDR3 region has the DNA TGTGCCAGCAGCAACAGGGTACCTGTAGCGGAGACCCAGTACTTC. Translated, it gives CASSNRVPVAETQYF.

The chain employs TRBV14 and TRBJ2-1; D is unresolved. This CDR3 has 11 amino acids. From germline, CDR1 is SGHDN and CDR2 FVKESK. V was clipped by 0 bases and J by 10 bases, with 4 bases between them. CDR3 sequence (DNA): TGTGCCAGCAGCCAAGAAGGCGAGCAGTTCTTC. Protein product: CASSQEGEQFF.

This clonotype was found a few times. This chain uses TRBV4-3 with TRBJ2-3; the match to TRBD2 covers 9 bases. V trimming: 5 bases; J trimming: 1 base; junction bases outside the gene matches: 4. This CDR3 has 15 residues. Germline CDR1 LGHNA, CDR2 YSLEER. CDR3 in DNA: TGCGCCAGCAGCTTGCGGGGGGGCGGCACAGATACGCAGTATTTT. It specifies CASSLRGGGTDTQYF.

This chain connects TRBV29-1 to TRBJ2-1, with D perhaps matching TRBD1 (6 bases). The germline gives CDR1 SQVTM, CDR2 ANQGSEA. V lost 6 bases and J 4 bases, leaving 13 bases between the germline ends. The length of the CDR3 is 13 residues. The CDR3 protein is CSVRVQGYNEQFF. As DNA, the CDR3 is TGCAGCGTAAGGGTGCAGGGGTACAATGAGCAGTTCTTC.

The table lists this clonotype with a few counts. This sequence joins TRBV5-1 and TRBJ2-3; TRBD2 matches at 9 bases. The trim removed 0 bases at V and 3 bases at J, leaving 8 bases unmatched. CDR3 size: 17 residues. The germline CDR1 and CDR2 sequences are SGHRS and YFSETQ. The CDR3 loop reads CASSLVAAGGPTDTQYF. The DNA for the CDR3 is TGCGCCAGCAGCTTGGTTGCGGCGGGAGGGCCAACAGATACGCAGTATTTT.

This rearrangement joins TRBV5-1 to TRBJ1-5, with a possible D match to TRBD1 (6 bases). V was pared by 4 bases and J by 2 bases, with 13 bases between. The CDR3 has 15 amino acids. The germline CDR1 and CDR2 sequences are SGHRS and YFSETQ. CDR3 loop: CASSPMEGGNQPQHF. In DNA, the CDR3 is TGCGCCAGCAGCCCCATGGAGGGGGGCAATCAGCCCCAGCATTTT.